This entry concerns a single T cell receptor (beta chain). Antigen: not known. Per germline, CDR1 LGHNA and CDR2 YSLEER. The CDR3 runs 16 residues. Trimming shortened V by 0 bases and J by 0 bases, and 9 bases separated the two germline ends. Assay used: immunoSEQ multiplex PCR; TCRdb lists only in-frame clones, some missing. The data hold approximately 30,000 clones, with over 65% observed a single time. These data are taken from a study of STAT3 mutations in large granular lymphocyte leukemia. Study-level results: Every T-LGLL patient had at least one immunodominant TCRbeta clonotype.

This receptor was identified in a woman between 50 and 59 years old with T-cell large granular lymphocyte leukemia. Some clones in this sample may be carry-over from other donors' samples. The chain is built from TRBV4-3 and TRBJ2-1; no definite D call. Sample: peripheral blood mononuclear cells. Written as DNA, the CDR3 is TGCGCCAGCAGCCAAGATCGCGTTAACTCCTACAATGAGCAGTTCTTC. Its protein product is CASSQDRVNSYNEQFF.